This T cell receptor (beta chain) was identified during a study of a mutant IDH1 vaccine in newly diagnosed glioma. Clones were sequenced by immunoSEQ multiplex PCR, and TCRdb holds only the in-frame ones, with some missing. Here the sample spans approximately 50,000 clones, around nine tenths being singletons. Noted time point: week 35, safety follow-up. Every vaccine dose comprised 300 ug of mutant IDH1 20-mer peptide plus topical imiquimod. Per the germline V gene, CDR1 is WSHSY and CDR2 is SAAADI. There are 14 residues in the CDR3. V gave up 1 base and J gave up 6 bases, with 10 bases separating them. Comment on this clone: Its specificity is unknown.

Source: PBMCs, taken from a glioma patient whose treatment included an IDH1 peptide vaccine. V gene TRBV10-2 combines with J gene TRBJ1-5; D not certain. The clonotype comes from a middle-aged woman with glioma. CDR3 bases: TGCGCCAGCAGTGAGTTCGGGTCCCCTCAGCCCCAGCATTTT. Amino acids: CASSEFGSPQPQHF.